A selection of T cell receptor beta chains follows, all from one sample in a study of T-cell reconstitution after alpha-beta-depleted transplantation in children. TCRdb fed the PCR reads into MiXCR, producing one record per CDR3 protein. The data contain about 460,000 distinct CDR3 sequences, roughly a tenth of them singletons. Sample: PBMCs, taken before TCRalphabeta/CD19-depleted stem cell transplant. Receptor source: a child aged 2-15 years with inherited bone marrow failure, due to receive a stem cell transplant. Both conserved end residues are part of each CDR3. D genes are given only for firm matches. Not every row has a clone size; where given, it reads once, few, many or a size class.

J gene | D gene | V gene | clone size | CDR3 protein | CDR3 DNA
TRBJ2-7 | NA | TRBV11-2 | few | CASSPKRQLYEQYF | TGTGCCAGCAGCCCCAAAAGACAGCTCTACGAGCAGTACTTC
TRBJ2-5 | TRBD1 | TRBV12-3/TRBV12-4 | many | CASSFDRGLETQYF | TGTGCCAGCAGTTTTGACAGGGGGTTGGAGACCCAGTACTTC
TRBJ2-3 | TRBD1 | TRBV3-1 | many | CASSPGTGAADTQYF | TGTGCCAGCAGCCCCGGGACAGGGGCAGCAGATACGCAGTATTTT
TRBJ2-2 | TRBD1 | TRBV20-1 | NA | CSAGQGADTGELFF | TGCAGTGCGGGACAGGGGGCCGACACCGGGGAGCTGTTTTTT
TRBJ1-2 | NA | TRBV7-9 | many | CASSFVLTGNYGYTF | TGTGCCAGCAGCTTCGTGTTGACAGGAAACTATGGCTACACCTTC
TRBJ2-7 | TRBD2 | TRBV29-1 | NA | CSVETPGLASYEQYF | TGCAGCGTTGAAACCCCGGGACTAGCGTCCTACGAGCAGTACTTC
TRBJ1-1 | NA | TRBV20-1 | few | CSARVGGNTEAFF | TGCAGTGCTAGAGTTGGGGGGAACACTGAAGCTTTCTTT
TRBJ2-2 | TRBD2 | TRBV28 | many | CASSLVSGSGTGELFF | TGTGCCAGCAGTTTGGTTAGCGGGAGTGGCACCGGGGAGCTGTTTTTT
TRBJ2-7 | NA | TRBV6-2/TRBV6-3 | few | CASSYDHSYEQYF | TGTGCCAGCAGTTACGACCACTCCTACGAGCAGTACTTC
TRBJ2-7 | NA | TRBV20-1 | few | CSARWGRNSYEQYF | TGCAGTGCTAGGTGGGGACGGAACTCCTACGAGCAGTACTTC
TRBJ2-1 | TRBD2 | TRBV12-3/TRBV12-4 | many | CASSASLAGEQFF | TGTGCCAGCAGTGCCTCGCTAGCGGGCGAGCAGTTCTTC
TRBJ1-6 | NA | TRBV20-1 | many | CSARDPGSSYNSPLHF | TGCAGTGCTAGAGATCCCGGAAGCTCCTATAATTCACCCCTCCACTTT
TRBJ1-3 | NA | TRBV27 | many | CASSFGPGGSGNTIYF | TGTGCCAGCAGTTTCGGACCCGGGGGTTCAGGAAACACCATATATTTT
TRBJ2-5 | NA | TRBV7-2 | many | CASHLGGGGETQYF | TGTGCCAGCCACCTAGGCGGGGGCGGGGAGACCCAGTACTTC
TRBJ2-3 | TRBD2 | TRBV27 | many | CASAWGGWTDTQYF | TGTGCCAGCGCCTGGGGAGGGTGGACAGATACGCAGTATTTT
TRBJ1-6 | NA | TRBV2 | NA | CASSEHSPLHF | TGTGCCAGCAGTGAACATTCACCCCTCCACTTT
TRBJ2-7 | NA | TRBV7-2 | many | CASSLAFGQYF | TGTGCCAGCAGCTTAGCGTTCGGACAGTACTTC
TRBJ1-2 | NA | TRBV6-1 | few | CASSEVLGGRYYGYTF | TGTGCCAGCAGTGAAGTACTCGGGGGCCGGTACTATGGCTACACCTTC
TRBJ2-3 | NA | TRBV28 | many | CASSYDTGLQYF | TGTGCCAGCAGTTACGACACGGGACTCCAGTATTTT
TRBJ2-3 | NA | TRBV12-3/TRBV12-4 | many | CASSLGWNTDTQYF | TGTGCCAGCAGTTTAGGGTGGAACACAGATACGCAGTATTTT
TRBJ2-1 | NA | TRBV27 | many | CASSLVGGLDNEQFF | TGTGCCAGCAGTTTAGTCGGGGGGCTGGACAATGAGCAGTTCTTC
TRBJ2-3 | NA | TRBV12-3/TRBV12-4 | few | CARTHLGSTDTQYF | TGTGCCAGGACTCACCTGGGAAGCACAGATACGCAGTATTTT
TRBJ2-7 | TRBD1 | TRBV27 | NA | CASSLRQGGNEQYF | TGTGCCAGCAGTTTACGACAGGGGGGCAACGAGCAGTACTTC